The clone carrying this TCR beta chain was counted at least ten times. The authors made cDNA by 5'RACE with 10-nucleotide random UMIs. A single record per CDR3 protein comes from TCRdb applying MiXCR to the 5' RACE reads. This sample has 20,000 to 25,000 distinct CDR3 sequences; 5% to 7% occur once, and the top ten carry about 42%. The healthy controls volunteered at a blood bank in Maryland, USA. For the sorted libraries, about 970,000 CD4+ or CD8+ T cells were used. The sample comes from a study of neurological immune-mediated disorders. This CDR3 comprises 18 residues. The V gene's germline CDR1 is MGHRA and CDR2 YSYEKL. The trim removed 4 bases at V and 1 base at J, leaving 9 bases unmatched.

Material: CD8+ T cells from blood. This sequence was found in a man younger than 35 in good health. The rearrangement links TRBV4-1 to TRBJ2-1; 11 positions agree with TRBD2. CDR3 loop: CASSRAPSSGGSYNEQFF. The DNA of the CDR3 is TGCGCCAGCAGCCGAGCCCCGTCTAGCGGGGGGTCCTACAATGAGCAGTTCTTC.